This TCR beta chain is from a study of CD8+CD57+ T cells in acquired aplastic anemia. Study-level background: Each DNA sample taken from sorted CD4+ and CD8+ cells came to 3 to 4 ug on average. Findings and limits, study-wide: Both patients and controls carried the same twenty-nine CD8+ CDR3 sequences.

The CDR3 extends over 13 amino acids. Germline V gene data show CDR1 as SGHVT and CDR2 as SQSDAQ. Template material for TCR beta VDJ and CDR3 profiling consisted of genomic DNA. MiXCR was run by TCRdb on the reads, yielding one entry per CDR3 protein. In the table there are about 220,000 distinct CDR3 sequences, 47% of which are singletons. On this clonotype: The antigen remains undetermined. The junction differs from germline at one of its ends, possibly a read error.

Flow cytometry had shown expanded CD8+CD57+ cells in the patients chosen for sequencing. The blood sampling took place in patients who had so far received no therapy. The source of this sequence is a human donor with aplastic anemia. This sequence joins TRBV7-4 and TRBJ1-6, with 7 positions matching TRBD1. The sample taken for sequencing was sorted CD4+, CD8+, or CD8+CD57+ T cells (not recorded which) from PBMCs. The CDR3 protein is CASRGQSGSPLHF. CDR3 sequence (DNA): TGCGCCAGCAGGGGACAGTCGGGCTCACCCCTCCACTTT.